The 16 T cell receptor beta chains below were found in one sample sequenced in a study of Ad26.COV2.S vaccination and SARS-CoV-2 variants. Only in-frame clones appear in the TCRdb table, and some are missing; sequencing was by immunoSEQ multiplex PCR. This sample has around 100,000 clones; over 60% occur once, and the top ten carry approximately 15%. This sample comprised peripheral blood, obtained after recovery from COVID-19. The source is a human donor who had recovered from COVID-19.

This clone appeared a few times. The chain uses TRBV6-6 and TRBJ2-7; D gene uncertain. This CDR3 spans 15 amino acids. V was trimmed by 0 bases and J by 5 bases, leaving 14 bases between them. The germline CDR1 and CDR2 sequences are MNHNY and SVGAGI (reference sequence). CDR3 DNA sequence: TGTGCCAGCAGTTACTCGTTTTCGGGTTCCCACGAGCAGTACTTC. Protein: CASSYSFSGSHEQYF.

This chain joins TRBV4-2 and TRBJ2-4, with TRBD2 identical over 8 bases. Germline V gene data show CDR1 as LGHNA and CDR2 as YNFKEQ. The CDR3 has 15 amino acids. V shed 6 bases and J 5 bases; nucleotides not matched to a gene: 9. CDR3 protein: CASSPGGHGENIQYF. CDR3 DNA: TGTGCCAGCAGTCCGGGGGGGCACGGGGAAAACATTCAGTACTTC.

The V gene is TRBV7-7, the J gene TRBJ1-1, with D possibly TRBD1 on 5 matching bases. The germline gives CDR1 SSHAT, CDR2 FNYEAQ (reference sequence). The CDR3 contains 13 residues. V was shortened by 4 bases and J by 1 base, with 7 bases between the two germline ends. This CDR3 is CASSSQENTEAFF. The DNA for the CDR3 is TGTGCCAGCAGCTCACAGGAGAACACTGAAGCTTTCTTT.

The chain carries TRBV11-2 and TRBJ2-1; the D call may be TRBD1 or TRBD2 (5 bases each). V lost 5 bases and J lost 4, with 15 bases in between. Germline CDR1 reads SGHAT; CDR2 reads FQNNGV. CDR3 length: 15 amino acids. The CDR3 region has the DNA TGTGCCAGCAGCCTGGGACGACTTGAGTACAATGAGCAGTTCTTC. It is translated as CASSLGRLEYNEQFF.

The chain links TRBV9 to TRBJ2-5; D possibly corresponds to TRBD2 (6 bases). This CDR3 region has 14 residues. Trimming left V 4 bases short and J 4 bases short, with 14 bases between. Germline V gene sequence: CDR1 SGDLS, CDR2 YYNGEE. CDR3 nucleotide sequence: TGTGCCAGCAGCTTCGGGACTGTCGGAGAGACCCAGTACTTC. Translated, it gives CASSFGTVGETQYF.

This chain connects TRBV11-2 to TRBJ2-3; 15 nucleotides agree with TRBD2. The CDR3 covers 17 residues. CDR1 and CDR2 from the germline V gene are SGHAT and FQNNGV. V shed 6 bases and J 1 base; nucleotides not matched to a gene: 5. The CDR3 region is CASSYGLAGGRTDTQYF. DNA for the CDR3: TGTGCCAGCAGTTACGGACTAGCGGGGGGGCGCACAGATACGCAGTATTTT.

The chain links TRBV7-9 to TRBJ1-2; the match to TRBD1 covers 7 bases. CDR1 and CDR2 from the germline V gene are SEHNR and FQNEAQ (reference sequence). With 0 bases clipped from V and 4 bases from J, the junction kept 2 bases outside the gene matches. CDR3 length: 14 residues. The DNA for the CDR3 is TGTGCCAGCAGCTTAGCGGACAGGAGCTATGGCTACACCTTC. It is translated as CASSLADRSYGYTF.

The V gene is TRBV15, the J gene TRBJ1-2, with a weak D call TRBD1 (6 bases). V shed 5 bases and J shed 0 bases, with 13 bases lying between them. Looked up from germline, CDR1 is LNHNV and CDR2 is YYDKDF (reference sequence). The CDR3 extends over 15 amino acids. CDR3 loop: CATSARQVSNYGYTF. DNA for the CDR3: TGTGCCACCAGCGCGCGACAGGTTTCTAACTATGGCTACACCTTC.

V usage is TRBV2 and J usage is TRBJ2-1; 7 bases are shared with TRBD1. The CDR3 is made up of 16 amino acids. V lost 4 bases to trimming and J lost 4 bases; unmatched junction nucleotides: 10. Germline CDR1 and CDR2: SNHLY and FYNNEI. For the CDR3, the DNA is TGTGCCAGCAGTGGGCCCCACCGACAGGGATACAATGAGCAGTTCTTC. As protein: CASSGPHRQGYNEQFF.

This clone appeared a few times. The chain links TRBV5-1 to TRBJ1-2; D may be TRBD1 (6 bases). This CDR3 is built from 15 residues. V lost 7 bases and J 8 bases, leaving 24 bases between the germline ends. The V gene's germline CDR1 is SGHRS and CDR2 YFSETQ. The CDR3 DNA reads as TGCGCCAGCCGTACGGGACCCCAGGGGATAGACGGCTACACCTTC. Protein product: CASRTGPQGIDGYTF. Filled out from reference TRBV5-1 and TRBJ1-2, the complete variable domain reads KAGVTQTPRYLIKTRGQQVTLSCSPISGHRSVSWYQQTPGQGLQFLFEYFSETQRNKGNFPGRFSGRQFSNSRSEMNVSTLELGDSALYLCASRTGPQGIDGYTFGSGTRLTVV.

The chain couples TRBV20-1 to TRBJ2-5; no clear D. Germline V gene lookup returns CDR1 DFQATT and CDR2 SNEGSKA (reference sequence). Trimming left V 4 bases short and J 5 bases short, with 8 bases between. The CDR3 has 11 amino acids. The CDR3 nucleotides are TGCAGTGCTATGGGCTCCGAGACCCAGTACTTC. Translated, it gives CSAMGSETQYF.

This clone has only one observation. The chain links TRBV2 to TRBJ2-5; TRBD2 aligns across 15 bases. CDR1 is SNHLY, CDR2 FYNNEI, per germline. The CDR3 consists of 16 residues. The trim removed 5 bases at V and 2 bases at J, leaving 3 bases unmatched. CDR3 amino acids: CASSLGLAGGQETQYF. Here the CDR3 DNA reads TGTGCCAGCAGTCTCGGACTAGCGGGGGGGCAAGAGACCCAGTACTTC.

CDR3 sequence: CASSVNTLYNEQFF. The CDR3 region has the DNA TGCGCCAGCAGCGTCAACACCCTCTACAATGAGCAGTTCTTC. The rearrangement uses TRBV10-2 and TRBJ2-1, with D unresolved. The CDR3 consists of 14 residues. Germline values: CDR1 WSHSY, CDR2 SAAADI. Trimming pared 6 bases from V and 3 bases from J, leaving 12 bases between.

This clone was picked up a small number of times. This chain uses TRBV12-5 with TRBJ1-3; no reliable D call. Germline CDR1 LGHNT, CDR2 FRNRAP. Trimming took 5 bases from V and 4 from J, leaving 12 bases between them. The CDR3 length is 14 residues. In nucleotides, the CDR3 is TGTGCTAGTGGTATTTTGACGACCGGAAACACCATATATTTT. It translates to CASGILTTGNTIYF.

The V gene is TRBV28, the J gene TRBJ1-1; D gene unclear. V gave up 7 bases and J gave up 0 bases, with 12 bases separating them. In germline, CDR1 is MDHEN, CDR2 SYDVKM. The CDR3 sequence is 14 residues long. CDR3 sequence: CASKRTDLNTEAFF. CDR3 bases: TGTGCCAGCAAGCGCACCGACTTGAACACTGAAGCTTTCTTT.

J is TRBJ1-2 and V is TRBV2; the D is unclear. The V and J ends lost 10 bases and 3 bases respectively, with 18 bases between them. The germline V gene encodes CDR1 SNHLY and CDR2 FYNNEI. The CDR3 sequence is 14 residues long. For the CDR3, the DNA is TGTGCCATCCCTACAGCTACCTTCGACTATGGCTACACCTTC. Translating it yields CAIPTATFDYGYTF.